This T cell receptor (beta chain) derives from a study of siplizumab effects on memory and regulatory T cells. Whole-study results and caveats: Whether the proliferating Tregs (from siplizumab cultures) were suppressive was not confirmed. Siplizumab gave mappable alloreactive CD4+ clones an average Treg-derived fraction of 68.8%, against around 27% in controls.

About this clone: Its target is unknown.

This table comes from immunoSEQ multiplex PCR, and its TCRdb copy is limited to in-frame clones, with some not included. The repertoire holds some 56,000 clones, less than 98% seen once, with less than 1.1% in the top ten. Material for sequencing was naive CD8+ T cells sorted from blood. The receptor was isolated from a human donor in good health.

CDR3 protein: CASSQVGLAGDNEQYF. The CDR3 DNA sequence: TGCGCCAGCAGCCAGGTGGGACTAGCGGGAGACAACGAGCAGTACTTC. The rearrangement links TRBV4-1 to TRBJ2-7; 14 bases agree with TRBD2. Losses at the gene ends were 3 bases for V and 5 bases for J; bases not matched to a gene: 6. The CDR3 spans 16 residues. Germline V CDR1 and CDR2: MGHRA, YSYEKL.